The 11 T cell receptor beta chains in this list originate from one sample, sequenced in a study of blood T cell repertoires in COVID-19. The method was immunoSEQ multiplex PCR; TCRdb's version includes in-frame clones alone and lacks a portion of them. The top ten hold under 9.5% of the sample, which has fewer than 95,000 clones, 80% to 90% seen once. Sequencing was done on a sample of peripheral blood. Receptors were obtained from a man between 45 and 60 years old with acute or convalescent COVID-19.

The V gene is TRBV7-2, the J gene TRBJ2-3, with TRBD2 identical over 12 bases. The CDR3 extends over 17 amino acids. Germline V gene lookup returns CDR1 SGHTA and CDR2 FQGNSA. V lost 1 base and J lost 3; bases outside the gene matches: 5. In DNA form, the CDR3 reads TGTGCCAGCAGCTTAGTCTCTAGCGGGGGGGGTACAGATACGCAGTATTTT. It is translated as CASSLVSSGGGTDTQYF. Looking up the rest from reference TRBV7-2 and TRBJ2-3 gives the full variable domain: GAGVSQSPSNKVTEKGKDVELRCDPISGHTALYWYRQSLGQGLEFLIYFQGNSAPDKSGLPSDRFSAERTGGSVSTLTIQRTQQEDSAVYLCASSLVSSGGGTDTQYFGPGTRLTVL.

This chain uses TRBV3-1 (or the pseudogene TRBV3-2) with TRBJ1-1; D is perhaps TRBD1 (6 bases). The CDR3 totals 16 residues. CDR1 and CDR2 (germline): LGHDT, YNNKEL (reference sequence). Trimming pared 4 bases from V and 0 bases from J, leaving 15 bases between. CDR3 region: CASSPLVAGVNTEAFF. CDR3 coding DNA: TGTGCCAGCAGCCCTCTTGTGGCAGGGGTGAACACTGAAGCTTTCTTT.

V usage is TRBV28 and J usage is TRBJ1-6; D unclear. In germline, CDR1 is MDHEN, CDR2 SYDVKM. This CDR3 region has 12 residues. Trimming removed 6 bases from V and 9 bases from J, with 9 bases in between. This CDR3 is CASRPPRSPLHF. The CDR3 DNA follows: TGTGCCAGCAGGCCCCCGCGTTCACCCCTCCACTTT.

V gene TRBV5-6 combines with J gene TRBJ2-1, with D possibly being TRBD1 (6 bases). CDR1 is SGHDT, CDR2 YYEEEE, per germline. This CDR3 has 15 amino acids. V shed 4 bases and J shed 4 bases, with 15 bases lying between them. CDR3 sequence reads: CASSRTGTPYNEQFF. Written as DNA, the CDR3 is TGTGCCAGCAGCAGGACCGGGACACCGTACAATGAGCAGTTCTTC.

This chain links TRBV7-9 with TRBJ1-6; D gene ambiguous. CDR1 is SEHNR, CDR2 FQNEAQ, per germline (reference sequence). Trimming shortened V by 3 bases and J by 7 bases, and 7 bases separated the two germline ends. CDR3 size: 13 residues. The CDR3 loop reads CASSFSENSPLHF. The CDR3 DNA is TGTGCCAGCAGCTTCTCAGAAAATTCACCCCTCCACTTT.

The rearrangement links TRBV28 to TRBJ1-2; perhaps TRBD1 as D (5 bases). The germline V gene encodes CDR1 MDHEN and CDR2 SYDVKM. The CDR3 loop spans 14 amino acids. V lost 1 base and J 4 bases, leaving 10 bases between the germline ends. This CDR3 is CASSLSDSSYGYTF. DNA for the CDR3: TGTGCCAGCAGTTTATCAGACAGTAGCTATGGCTACACCTTC.

This clone came up once. The CDR3 sequence: CASSWQGTDKNTEAFF. In nucleotides, the CDR3 is TGCGCCAGCAGCTGGCAAGGGACAGACAAGAACACTGAAGCTTTCTTT. This rearrangement joins TRBV5-1 to TRBJ1-1; TRBD1 aligns across 7 bases. With 3 bases clipped from V and 1 base from J, the junction kept 9 bases outside the gene matches. CDR3 size: 16 residues. Germline V gene data show CDR1 as SGHRS and CDR2 as YFSETQ.

The chain employs TRBV4-2 and TRBJ2-2, with no clear D. V was shortened by 2 bases and J by 2 bases, with 15 bases between the two germline ends. The germline V gene has CDR1 LGHNA and CDR2 YNFKEQ. The CDR3 sequence is 17 residues long. The CDR3, as DNA: TGTGCCAGCAGCCAAACGGTCCGGGTCACTAACACCGGGGAGCTGTTTTTT. It yields the protein CASSQTVRVTNTGELFF.

V gene TRBV18 combines with J gene TRBJ2-1; a possible D gene is TRBD1 (6 bases). V lost 6 bases, J lost 7 bases, and 19 bases lay in between. CDR3 size: 15 residues. Germline lookup yields CDR1 KGHSH and CDR2 LQKENI. The CDR3 coding sequence is TGTGCCAGCTCTCGTGGTGGGGGCGTTATAAATGAGCAGTTCTTC. Translated: CASSRGGGVINEQFF. The whole variable domain, remainder taken from reference TRBV18 and TRBJ2-1, is NAGVMQNPRHLVRRRGQEARLRCSPMKGHSHVYWYRQLPEEGLKFMVYLQKENIIDESGMPKERFSAEFPKEGPSILRIQQVVRGDSAAYFCASSRGGGVINEQFFGPGTRLTVL.

V usage is TRBV25-1 and J usage is TRBJ1-6; TRBD1 matches 10 bases. CDR1 MGHDK and CDR2 SYGVNS come from the germline V gene. After removal of 1 base from V and 10 bases from J, the junction contained 10 bases not matched to a gene. The CDR3 runs to 17 residues. The chain's CDR3 is CASSEWSGQGSKSPLHF. The CDR3 nucleotides are TGTGCCAGCAGTGAATGGTCGGGACAGGGGTCTAAATCACCCCTCCACTTT.

The chain has TRBV15 and TRBJ1-1; D is possibly TRBD1 (6 bases). The germline V and J ends were trimmed by 0 bases and 0 bases, with 17 bases remaining between them. The germline CDR1 and CDR2 sequences are LNHNV and YYDKDF (reference sequence). The CDR3 sequence is 18 residues long. This chain's CDR3 is CATSRDISRGIMNTEAFF. The CDR3 DNA sequence: TGTGCCACCAGCAGAGATATATCGAGGGGGATAATGAACACTGAAGCTTTCTTT.